This TCR beta chain was retrieved from a study of T cells in Graves' hyperthyroidism and ophthalmopathy (dated by TCRdb to between 2018 and 2021). For the wider study: Peripheral blood samples were taken at initial diagnosis, before any treatment was given. The paper describes TCR Vbeta CDR3 sequencing of around 130 peripheral blood samples, made up of 43 ophthalmopathy patients, around 78 hyperthyroidism patients and 17 progressor patients. TCR V-J signatures able to tell the groups apart were searched for in a discovery cohort of approximately 95 patients, of whom roughly 42 had Graves' ophthalmopathy and 55 to 60 had stable Graves' hyperthyroidism. The study also compared thyroid tissue and blood T-cell repertoires from more than 5 Graves' hyperthyroidism patients. Following sampling, methimazole starting at 30 mg daily was given to hyperthyroidism patients, and high-dose intravenous methylprednisolone was given to ophthalmopathy patients. For training and testing, the 100 or so patients in the discovery cohort were randomly divided in a 7:3 ratio. Prospective prediction of ophthalmopathy was tested in an independent validation cohort consisting of some 19 hyperthyroidism patients and 17 patients who later progressed to ophthalmopathy.

Results the study describes overall, beyond this receptor: Most expanded thyroid clonotypes (frequency above 0.001) were also detected in blood, a finding suggesting that blood repertoires may reflect thyroid immune responses. Ophthalmopathy was separated from stable hyperthyroidism by a 13 V-J signature model, with approximately 89% sensitivity and around 81% specificity obtained in cross-validation and 80%/75% obtained in testing. Sample size was not statistically predetermined, and blinding of investigators to group allocation was not performed. In validation, the model predicted progression to ophthalmopathy with over 65% sensitivity and less than 80% specificity, a median of 6.5 months before onset.

V is pared back by 0 bases and J by 2 bases, with 11 bases lying between the germline termini. The CDR3 covers 16 residues, taking in both the cysteine and the phenylalanine. The retained sequence is limited to the CDR3, 48 bases, with the frame set at the first base. CDR1 and CDR2 are drawn from the germline V gene: SQVTM, ANQGSEA. Amplification of TCR beta CDR3 regions was carried out from RNA transcripts. The TCR CDR3 was subjected to a first round of RT-PCR using the HTBI primer set and the Qiagen OneStep RT-PCR kit. A second multiplex PCR round built the libraries, followed by size selection and purification. The libraries were sequenced on an Illumina HiSeq2000 using paired-end 100 bp reads. As for the authors' bioinformatics: SOAPnuke was used to process the raw data, throwing out any read that contained adapters or uncalled bases, had a mean Phred below 15, or lacked an exact constant-primer or identifier match. High-quality paired reads were merged using COPE v1.2.5, and each unique nucleotide sequence was defined as a clonotype. Clonotypes were aligned to IMGT TRBV, TRBD and TRBJ reference segments using MiTCR v1.1. The analysis included only V-J combinations with a frequency above 0.0001, which together covered around 99% of the repertoires. The TCS score was defined as the ratio of F50 (clonal expansion) to E x V (chaos), calculated using BLOSUM62-based TCRdist between CDR3 peptides within each V-J. Welch's t-statistics and random forest reduced fewer than 600 V-J features to 13, which were used in a naive Bayes classifier (R e1071). The public reads were reanalyzed by TCRdb: fastp trimming at Q25, MiXCR alignment, in-frame beta chains only. Identical CDR3 protein sequences are pooled into one entry, listed with their most common genes and DNA. The V and J calls, along with clone size, are taken from TCRdb and not from the paper's own processing. The sample has around 300,000 distinct CDR3 sequences on record, around 15% of them singletons. Roughly 8.2% of the sample rests with the top ten.

Comments on this clonotype: Which antigen it targets is not known. Base quality data are lacking; no much larger clone is found one base away.

Graves' hyperthyroidism was defined as stable when no progression to ophthalmopathy occurred over 18 months of follow-up. The hyperthyroidism patients were between 18 and 65 years old and newly diagnosed, with a disease duration of less than 2 months. Any patient with an uncontrolled infection, another autoimmune disease, pregnancy or lactation was excluded. Diagnoses relied on clinical symptoms, serum thyroxine and TRAb, thyroid ultrasound and orbital computed tomography. PBMCs were separated from roughly 10 ml of fresh peripheral blood using Ficoll-Paque density gradient centrifugation. Trizol reagent was used to extract total RNA, and RNA quality was then checked on an Agilent 2100 Bioanalyzer.

Sequencing was carried out using blood. The chain links TRBV29-1 with TRBJ1-6, with TRBD1 perhaps the D gene, on 6 matching bases. This TCR came from a woman aged 35 to 49 with Graves' hyperthyroidism. The nucleotide sequence reads TGCAGCGTTGAAGATCTCGGGACACCCTATAATTCACCCCTCCACTTT. This translates into CSVEDLGTPYNSPLHF.